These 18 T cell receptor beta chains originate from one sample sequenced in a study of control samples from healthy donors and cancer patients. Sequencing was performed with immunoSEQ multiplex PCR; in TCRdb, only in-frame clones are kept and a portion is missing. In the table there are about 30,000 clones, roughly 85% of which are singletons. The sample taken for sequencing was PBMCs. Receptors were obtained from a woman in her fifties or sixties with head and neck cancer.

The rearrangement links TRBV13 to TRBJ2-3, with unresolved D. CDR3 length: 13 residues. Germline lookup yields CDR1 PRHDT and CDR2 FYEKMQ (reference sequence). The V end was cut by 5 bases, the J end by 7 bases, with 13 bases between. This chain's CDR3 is CASSATLSNTQYF. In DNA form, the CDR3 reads TGTGCCAGCAGCGCCACCTTAAGCAATACGCAGTATTTT.

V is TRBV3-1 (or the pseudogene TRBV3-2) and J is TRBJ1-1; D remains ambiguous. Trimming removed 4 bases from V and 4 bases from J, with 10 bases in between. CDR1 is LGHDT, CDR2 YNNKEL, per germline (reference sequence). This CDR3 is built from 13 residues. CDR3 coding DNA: TGTGCCAGCAGCCCCCGCTCCGGCACTGAAGCTTTCTTT. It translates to CASSPRSGTEAFF.

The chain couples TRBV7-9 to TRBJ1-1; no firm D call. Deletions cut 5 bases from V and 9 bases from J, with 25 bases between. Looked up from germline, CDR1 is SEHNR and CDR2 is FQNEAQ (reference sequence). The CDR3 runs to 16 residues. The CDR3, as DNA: TGTGCCAGCAGCCCTCTTACTGCGATAATCTCCGGTCAAGCTTTCTTT. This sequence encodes CASSPLTAIISGQAFF.

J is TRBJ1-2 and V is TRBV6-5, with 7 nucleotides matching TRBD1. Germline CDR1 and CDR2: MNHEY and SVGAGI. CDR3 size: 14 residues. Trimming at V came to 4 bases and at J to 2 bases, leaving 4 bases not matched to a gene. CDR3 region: CASSSPTGNYGYTF. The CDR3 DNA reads TGTGCCAGCAGTTCCCCGACAGGGAACTATGGCTACACCTTC.

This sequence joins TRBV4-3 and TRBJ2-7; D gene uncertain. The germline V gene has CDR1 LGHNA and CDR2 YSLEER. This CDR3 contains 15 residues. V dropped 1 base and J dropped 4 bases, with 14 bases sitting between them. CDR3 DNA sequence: TGCGCCAGCAGCCAAGGGTTCTCGAAGGGATACGAGCAGTACTTC. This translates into CASSQGFSKGYEQYF.

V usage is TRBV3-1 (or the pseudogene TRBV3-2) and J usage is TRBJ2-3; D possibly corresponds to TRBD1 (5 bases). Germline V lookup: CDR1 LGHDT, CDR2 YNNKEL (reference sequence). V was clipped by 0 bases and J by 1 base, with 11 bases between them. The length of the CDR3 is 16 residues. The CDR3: CASSQEGEFGTDTQYF. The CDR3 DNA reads TGTGCCAGCAGCCAAGAAGGGGAATTCGGCACAGATACGCAGTATTTT.

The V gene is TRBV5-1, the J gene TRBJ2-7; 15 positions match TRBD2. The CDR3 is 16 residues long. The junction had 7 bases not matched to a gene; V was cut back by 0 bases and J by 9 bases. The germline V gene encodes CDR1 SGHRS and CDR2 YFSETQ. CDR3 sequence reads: CASSLEPGLAGGWQYF. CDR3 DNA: TGCGCCAGCAGCTTGGAACCGGGACTAGCGGGAGGTTGGCAGTACTTC.

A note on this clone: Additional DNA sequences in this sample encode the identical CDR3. The CDR3 sequence is CASSSQSNQPQHF. In DNA, the CDR3 is TGTGCCAGCAGTTCGCAGAGCAATCAGCCCCAGCATTTT. The chain couples TRBV7-2 to TRBJ1-5; no definite D call. Germline lookup yields CDR1 SGHTA and CDR2 FQGNSA. The V and J ends lost 6 bases and 1 base respectively, with 7 bases between them. The length of the CDR3 is 13 residues.

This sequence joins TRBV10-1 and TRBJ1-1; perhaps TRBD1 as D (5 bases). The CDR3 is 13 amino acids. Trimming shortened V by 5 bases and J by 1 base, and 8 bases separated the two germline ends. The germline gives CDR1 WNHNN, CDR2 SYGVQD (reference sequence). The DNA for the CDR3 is TGCGCCAGCAGTTTTGGGGGGAACACTGAAGCTTTCTTT. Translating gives CASSFGGNTEAFF.

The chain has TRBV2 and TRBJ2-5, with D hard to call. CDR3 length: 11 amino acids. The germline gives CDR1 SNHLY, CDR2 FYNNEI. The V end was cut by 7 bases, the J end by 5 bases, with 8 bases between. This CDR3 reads CASTLSETQYF. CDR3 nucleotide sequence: TGTGCCAGCACCCTGTCCGAGACCCAGTACTTC.

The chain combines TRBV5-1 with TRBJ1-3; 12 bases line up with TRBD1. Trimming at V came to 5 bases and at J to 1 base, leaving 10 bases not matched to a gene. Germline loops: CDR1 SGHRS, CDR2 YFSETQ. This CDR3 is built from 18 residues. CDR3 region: CASRARPGQGASGNTIYF. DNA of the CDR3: TGCGCCAGCAGAGCCCGTCCGGGACAGGGGGCTTCTGGAAACACCATATATTTT.

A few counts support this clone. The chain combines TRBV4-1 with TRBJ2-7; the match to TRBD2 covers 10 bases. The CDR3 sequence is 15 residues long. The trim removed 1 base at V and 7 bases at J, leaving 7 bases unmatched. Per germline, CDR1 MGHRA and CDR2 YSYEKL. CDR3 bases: TGCGCCAGCAGCCAAGCGGCTAGCGGGGGAACAGAGCAGTACTTC. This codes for CASSQAASGGTEQYF.

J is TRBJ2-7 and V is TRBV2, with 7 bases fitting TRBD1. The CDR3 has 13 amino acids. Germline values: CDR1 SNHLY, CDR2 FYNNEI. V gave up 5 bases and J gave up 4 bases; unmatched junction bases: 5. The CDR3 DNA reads TGTGCCAGCAGTCTGGGACAGTCTTACGAGCAGTACTTC. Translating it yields CASSLGQSYEQYF.

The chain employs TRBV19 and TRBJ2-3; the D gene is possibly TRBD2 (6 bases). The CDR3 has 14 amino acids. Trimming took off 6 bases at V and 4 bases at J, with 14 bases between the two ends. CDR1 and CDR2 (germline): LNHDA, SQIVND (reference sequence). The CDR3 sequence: CASRSKGGADTQYF. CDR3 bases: TGTGCCAGTAGAAGTAAGGGAGGAGCAGATACGCAGTATTTT.

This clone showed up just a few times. The CDR3: CASSSPGGLAGADTQYF. The CDR3 DNA reads as TGCGCCAGCAGCTCACCGGGGGGACTAGCGGGTGCAGATACGCAGTATTTT. V gene TRBV5-1 combines with J gene TRBJ2-3; 12 nucleotides align to TRBD2. The CDR3 length is 17 residues. The J segment lost 4 bases and the V segment lost 3 bases, leaving 9 bases of the junction unmatched. Germline V gene lookup returns CDR1 SGHRS and CDR2 YFSETQ. The entire variable domain, with the rest obtained from reference TRBV5-1 and TRBJ2-3, is as follows: KAGVTQTPRYLIKTRGQQVTLSCSPISGHRSVSWYQQTPGQGLQFLFEYFSETQRNKGNFPGRFSGRQFSNSRSEMNVSTLELGDSALYLCASSSPGGLAGADTQYFGPGTRLTVL.

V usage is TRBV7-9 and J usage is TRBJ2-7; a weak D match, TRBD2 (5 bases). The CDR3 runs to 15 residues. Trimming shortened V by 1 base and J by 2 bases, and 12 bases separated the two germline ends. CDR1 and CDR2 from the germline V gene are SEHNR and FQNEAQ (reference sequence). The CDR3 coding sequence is TGTGCCAGCAGCTTAGGTCGGACTCCCACCTACGAGCAGTACTTC. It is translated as CASSLGRTPTYEQYF.

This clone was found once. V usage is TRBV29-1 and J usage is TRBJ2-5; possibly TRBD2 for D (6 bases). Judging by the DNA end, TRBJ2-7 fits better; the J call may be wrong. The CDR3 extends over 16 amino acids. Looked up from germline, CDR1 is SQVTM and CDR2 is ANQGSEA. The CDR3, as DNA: TGCAGCGTTGAAGATGTCGGCGGGAAAAGCTCCTACGAGCAGTACTTC. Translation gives CSVEDVGGKSSYEQYF.

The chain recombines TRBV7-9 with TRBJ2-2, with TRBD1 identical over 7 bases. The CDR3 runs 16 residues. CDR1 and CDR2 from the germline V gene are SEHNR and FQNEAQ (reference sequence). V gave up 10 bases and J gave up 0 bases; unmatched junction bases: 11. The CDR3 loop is CATLPSGQPNTGELFF. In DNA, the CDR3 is TGTGCCACCCTCCCCTCGGGACAGCCGAACACCGGGGAGCTGTTTTTT.